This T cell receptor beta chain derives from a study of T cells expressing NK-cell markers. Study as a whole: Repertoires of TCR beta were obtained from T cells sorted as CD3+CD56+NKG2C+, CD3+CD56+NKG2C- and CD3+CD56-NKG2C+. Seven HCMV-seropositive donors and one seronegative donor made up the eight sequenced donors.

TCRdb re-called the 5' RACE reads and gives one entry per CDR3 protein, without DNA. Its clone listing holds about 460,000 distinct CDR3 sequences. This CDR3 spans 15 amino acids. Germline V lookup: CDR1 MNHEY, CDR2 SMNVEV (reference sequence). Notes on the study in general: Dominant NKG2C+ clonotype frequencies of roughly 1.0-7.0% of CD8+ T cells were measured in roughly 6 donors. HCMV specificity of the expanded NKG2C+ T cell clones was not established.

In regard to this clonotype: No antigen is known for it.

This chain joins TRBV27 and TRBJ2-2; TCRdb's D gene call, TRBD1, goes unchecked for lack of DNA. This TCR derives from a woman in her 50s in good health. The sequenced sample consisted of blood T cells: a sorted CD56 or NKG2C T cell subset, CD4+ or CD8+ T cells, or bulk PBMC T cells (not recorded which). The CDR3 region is CAARQAASNTGELFF.